One and the same sample provided the 20 T cell receptor beta chains below, sequenced in a study of blood T cell repertoires in COVID-19. The protocol was immunoSEQ multiplex PCR, while the TCRdb copy is restricted to in-frame clones and leaves out a portion. There are fewer than 250,000 clones in the sample; approximately 86% occur only once, and just over 2.5% lies in the top ten. Source material: PBMCs or T cells enriched from blood (not recorded which). All receptors derive from a woman aged 25 to 39 with acute COVID-19.

This chain connects TRBV7-9 to TRBJ1-5, with 8 bases identical to TRBD1. Germline V gene data show CDR1 as SEHNR and CDR2 as FQNEAQ (reference sequence). This CDR3 spans 17 amino acids. V lost 4 bases to trimming and J lost 5 bases; unmatched junction nucleotides: 13. The CDR3 nucleotides are TGTGCCAGCAGCTCGAGTTTGGACAGGGATCTTTATCAGCCCCAGCATTTT. Encoded protein: CASSSSLDRDLYQPQHF.

This rearrangement joins TRBV9 to TRBJ2-5, with D possibly TRBD1 on 5 matching bases. CDR3 size: 11 residues. V was cut by 3 bases and J by 5 bases, with 5 bases left in between. Germline CDR1 and CDR2: SGDLS and YYNGEE. CDR3 nucleotide sequence: TGTGCCAGCAGCGAGGGGGAGACCCAGTACTTC. Translation gives CASSEGETQYF.

The rearrangement joins TRBV10-3 to TRBJ2-7; 7 nucleotides match TRBD2. The V and J ends lost 6 bases and 7 bases, in that order; junction bases with no gene match: 9. CDR1 ENHRY and CDR2 SYGVKD come from the germline V gene. The CDR3 length is 13 residues. CDR3 DNA sequence: TGTGCCATCAGGGGGAGGGCACCTCTGGAGCAGTACTTC. This encodes CAIRGRAPLEQYF.

The chain links TRBV2 to TRBJ1-5; D is ambiguous. The CDR3 is 12 residues long. V was shortened by 10 bases and J by 9 bases, with 16 bases between the two germline ends. Germline V gene lookup returns CDR1 SNHLY and CDR2 FYNNEI. CDR3 protein: CAIQDDIGPQHF. The CDR3 coding sequence is TGTGCCATTCAGGATGATATAGGGCCCCAGCATTTT. The entire variable domain, with the rest obtained from reference TRBV2 and TRBJ1-5, is as follows: EPEVTQTPSHQVTQMGQEVILRCVPISNHLYFYWYRQILGQKVEFLVSFYNNEISEKSEIFDDQFSVERPDGSNFTLKIRSTKLEDSAMYFCAIQDDIGPQHFGDGTRLSIL.

V is TRBV25-1 and J is TRBJ2-1; 12 bases match TRBD2. V lost 4 bases and J lost 13; bases outside the gene matches: 11. CDR1 is MGHDK, CDR2 SYGVNS, per germline. The CDR3 consists of 15 residues. CDR3 bases: TGTGCCAGCAGTGTATCCCCTCTAGCGGGGGGGCATCAGTTCTTC. Its protein product is CASSVSPLAGGHQFF.

The chain couples TRBV6-1 to TRBJ2-7; 10 nucleotides agree with TRBD1. After removal of 2 bases from V and 4 bases from J, the junction contained 2 bases not matched to a gene. CDR3 length: 14 amino acids. The germline gives CDR1 MNHNS, CDR2 SASEGT. The CDR3 region is CASSELGQGYEQYF. CDR3 in DNA: TGTGCCAGCAGTGAATTGGGACAGGGGTACGAGCAGTACTTC.

The chain combines TRBV18 with TRBJ2-3, with D perhaps matching TRBD2 (5 bases). Germline V gives CDR1 KGHSH, CDR2 LQKENI. Trimming took off 6 bases at V and 6 bases at J, with 13 bases between the two ends. This CDR3 is 13 amino acids long. The CDR3 DNA is TGTGCCAGCTCTAAGACGGGGAGCGATACGCAGTATTTT. This sequence encodes CASSKTGSDTQYF.

The J gene is TRBJ1-2, the V gene TRBV27; possibly TRBD1 for D (6 bases). Trimming took 4 bases from V and 0 from J, leaving 6 bases between them. The CDR3 loop spans 13 amino acids. CDR1 MNHEY and CDR2 SMNVEV come from the germline V gene (reference sequence). The CDR3 DNA sequence: TGTGCCAGCAGTTGGGACACTAACTATGGCTACACCTTC. Protein product: CASSWDTNYGYTF.

The rearrangement links TRBV11-3 to TRBJ2-1; 9 bases match TRBD1. The CDR3 sequence is 14 residues long. V lost 5 bases, J lost 7 bases, and 6 bases stayed unmatched. Germline lookup yields CDR1 SGHNT and CDR2 YENEEA. The CDR3 sequence: CASSIRTGVNEQFF. DNA of the CDR3: TGTGCCAGCAGCATAAGGACAGGGGTAAATGAGCAGTTCTTC.

The J gene is TRBJ1-5, the V gene TRBV29-1; D is possibly TRBD1 (6 bases). The CDR3 covers 14 residues. From germline, CDR1 is SQVTM and CDR2 ANQGSEA. Trimming took 3 bases from V and 0 from J, leaving 9 bases between them. The CDR3 loop reads CSVETGNSNQPQHF. Here the CDR3 DNA reads TGCAGCGTTGAGACAGGTAATAGCAATCAGCCCCAGCATTTT.

As concerns this clone: Other DNA variants within this sample encode the same CDR3. The J gene is TRBJ1-1, the V gene TRBV6-5; D is ambiguous. Germline V gene lookup returns CDR1 MNHEY and CDR2 SVGAGI. This CDR3 comprises 12 residues. V was clipped by 4 bases and J by 4 bases, with 7 bases between them. Here the CDR3 reads CASSWEGTEAFF. DNA of the CDR3: TGTGCCAGCAGTTGGGAGGGCACTGAAGCTTTCTTT.

The CDR3 region is CASSVTTGLRTHTQYF. The CDR3 DNA reads as TGTGCCAGCAGCGTAACCACAGGCCTTAGGACACATACGCAGTATTTT. The chain links TRBV7-2 to TRBJ2-3, with D perhaps TRBD1 (5 bases). Trimming stripped 5 bases from V and 7 bases from J, with 22 bases between. The CDR3 is made up of 16 amino acids. CDR1 SGHTA and CDR2 FQGNSA come from the germline V gene.

V usage is TRBV6-5 and J usage is TRBJ2-3, with D possibly matching TRBD2 (6 bases). V lost 4 bases, J lost 4 bases, and 9 bases lay in between. The CDR3 is 13 residues long. Germline CDR1 is MNHEY and CDR2 is SVGAGI. CDR3 in amino acids: CASSSLASDTQYF. CDR3 nucleotides: TGTGCCAGCAGTTCCCTAGCGTCAGATACGCAGTATTTT.

This chain joins TRBV7-2 and TRBJ1-1; TRBD1 matches at 9 bases. J was trimmed by 2 bases and V by 5 bases; bases with no gene match: 6. The CDR3 extends over 15 amino acids. CDR1 and CDR2 (germline): SGHTA, FQGNSA. The CDR3 reads CASSPTDRGNTEAFF. The DNA of the CDR3 is TGTGCCAGCAGCCCGACGGACAGGGGCAACACTGAAGCTTTCTTT.

The V and J genes are TRBV29-1 and TRBJ2-2, with a tentative D call TRBD1 (6 bases). Germline assignment: CDR1 SQVTM and CDR2 ANQGSEA. The ends were cut back, 3 bases at V and 5 bases at J, with 10 bases in the middle. The CDR3 contains 13 residues. CDR3 in amino acids: CSVDSQGTGELFF. CDR3 bases: TGCAGCGTTGATTCCCAGGGGACCGGGGAGCTGTTTTTT.

The gene calls are TRBV6-5 and TRBJ2-7, with D hard to call. Germline values: CDR1 MNHEY, CDR2 SVGAGI. The V and J ends lost 6 bases and 3 bases respectively, with 6 bases between them. The CDR3 has 11 amino acids. CDR3 region: CASRSGYEQYF. As DNA, the CDR3 is TGTGCCAGCAGGAGTGGCTACGAGCAGTACTTC.

V gene TRBV15 combines with J gene TRBJ1-2, with no clear D. This CDR3 contains 14 residues. Germline-derived CDR1 and CDR2 are LNHNV and YYDKDF (reference sequence). Between the trimmed V and J ends, which lost 0 bases and 5 bases, there was a span of 10 bases. CDR3 in DNA: TGTGCCACCAGCAGAGAGGTGGGAGGGTATGGCTACACCTTC. Translated, it gives CATSREVGGYGYTF.

This clone was observed once. The V call is TRBV7-9, the J call TRBJ1-2; the D is unclear. From germline, CDR1 is SEHNR and CDR2 FQNEAQ (reference sequence). Trimming pared 1 base from V and 6 bases from J, leaving 12 bases between. This CDR3 contains 14 residues. This chain's CDR3 is CASSLDAGGDGYTF. In DNA form, the CDR3 reads TGTGCCAGCAGCTTAGACGCGGGAGGAGATGGCTACACCTTC.

This rearrangement joins TRBV11-2 to TRBJ2-1, with 8 bases matching TRBD1. The CDR3 extends over 15 amino acids. Germline V gene sequence: CDR1 SGHAT, CDR2 FQNNGV. V was clipped by 6 bases and J by 12 bases; unmatched bases: 16. In DNA form, the CDR3 reads TGTGCCAGCAGTTACGGACAGGGCCGGTTTGGTTGGCAGTTCTTC. Residues: CASSYGQGRFGWQFF.

This clone appeared once. V and J are TRBV5-1 and TRBJ1-4, with 8 bases fitting TRBD1. The CDR3 runs to 16 residues. Germline V gene sequence: CDR1 SGHRS, CDR2 YFSETQ. V shed 3 bases and J 9 bases; nucleotides not matched to a gene: 13. The CDR3 spells CASSSQQGVVGKKLFF. CDR3 nucleotide sequence: TGCGCCAGCAGCTCCCAACAGGGGGTGGTCGGGAAAAAACTGTTTTTT. The whole variable domain, filled in from reference TRBV5-1 and TRBJ1-4, reads KAGVTQTPRYLIKTRGQQVTLSCSPISGHRSVSWYQQTPGQGLQFLFEYFSETQRNKGNFPGRFSGRQFSNSRSEMNVSTLELGDSALYLCASSSQQGVVGKKLFFGSGTQLSVL.